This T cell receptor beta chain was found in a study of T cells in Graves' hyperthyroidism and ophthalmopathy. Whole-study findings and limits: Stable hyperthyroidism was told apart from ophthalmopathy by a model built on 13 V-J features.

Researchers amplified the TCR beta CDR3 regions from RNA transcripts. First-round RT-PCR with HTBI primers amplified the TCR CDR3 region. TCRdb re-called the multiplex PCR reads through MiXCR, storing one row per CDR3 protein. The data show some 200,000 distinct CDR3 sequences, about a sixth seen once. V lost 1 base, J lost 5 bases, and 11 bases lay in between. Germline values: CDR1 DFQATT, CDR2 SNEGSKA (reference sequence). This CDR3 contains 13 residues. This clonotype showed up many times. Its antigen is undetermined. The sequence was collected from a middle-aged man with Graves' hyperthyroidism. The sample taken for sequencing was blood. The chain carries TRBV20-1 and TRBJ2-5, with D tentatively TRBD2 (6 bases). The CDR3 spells CSARGWREETQYF. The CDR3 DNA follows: TGCAGTGCTAGAGGCTGGAGGGAGGAGACCCAGTACTTC.